These T cell receptor beta chains were read from a single sample in a study of blood T cell repertoires in COVID-19. Sequencing was performed with immunoSEQ multiplex PCR; in TCRdb, only in-frame clones are kept and a portion is missing. The sample holds 150,000 to 200,000 clones, around 94% seen once. Material: peripheral blood. These receptor sequences come from a man between 25 and 39 years old with COVID-19, enrolled during active disease. Both conserved end residues are part of each CDR3. Each record gives: clone size, V gene, J gene, CDR3 protein. Clone size appears in some rows only: once, few, many, or a class for an expanded clone.

-	TRBV5-5	TRBJ1-4	CASSSHPGTGQNEKLFF
-	TRBV25-1	TRBJ2-7	CASSTQLAGYIHEQYF
-	TRBV11-3	TRBJ2-1	CASSLGGVGEQFF
-	TRBV12-5	TRBJ2-3	CASVDADTQYF
-	TRBV28	TRBJ2-7	CASSNTYEQYF
-	TRBV5-1	TRBJ1-5	CASTPIPLDRGNQPQHF
-	TRBV7-9	TRBJ1-2	CASSLAARGLDYGYTF
-	TRBV11-2	TRBJ1-3	CASSPWGEAGNTIYF
-	TRBV6-5	TRBJ1-2	CASSSEKTGNYGYTF
-	TRBV5-5	TRBJ2-3	CASSLAVGTDTQYF
-	TRBV7-9	TRBJ2-2	CASNIGANTGELFF
-	TRBV7-2	TRBJ1-1	CASSLPPGVIAEAFF
-	TRBV19	TRBJ1-4	CASLEDEANEKLFF
-	TRBV4-2	TRBJ2-2	CASSQDEGFRAGGPGELFF
-	TRBV5-1	TRBJ1-1	CASSYPREGTEAFF
-	TRBV12-1	TRBJ1-2	CASNRLPIYGYTF
-	TRBV24-1	TRBJ2-2	CATSDSYRANTGELFF
few	TRBV12-3/TRBV12-4	TRBJ1-5	CASSFSPNQPQHF
-	TRBV19	TRBJ2-3	CASSIESRGAHTDTQYF
-	TRBV25-1	TRBJ1-4	CASSEGQGAYEKLFF
-	TRBV2	TRBJ1-3	CASRGGTAGNTIYF
-	TRBV7-7	TRBJ2-7	CASSLEKGGVSYEQYF
once	TRBV12-3/TRBV12-4	TRBJ1-4	CASRPGQVEKLFF
-	TRBV29-1	TRBJ1-1	CSAMTGNTEAFF
-	TRBV6-4	TRBJ1-2	CASSEQQGANSYGYTF
-	TRBV7-3	TRBJ2-1	CASSPNLGLTNNEQFF
-	TRBV15	TRBJ2-1	CATAYRDRGLDEQFF
-	TRBV15	TRBJ1-2	CATSRDPGGNYGYTF
-	TRBV6-1	TRBJ1-5	CASSELTEQPQHF
-	TRBV11-2	TRBJ1-4	CASSLDSSEKLFF
-	TRBV24-1	TRBJ2-7	CATSDRTNAGGQYF
-	TRBV5-1	TRBJ1-4	CASSLDRAINEKLFF
few	TRBV18	TRBJ2-5	CASSSQQGFEGETQYF
-	TRBV11-2	TRBJ1-2	CASSSTGDWGSGYTF
few	TRBV19	TRBJ1-5	CASSIRGGSGPQHF
-	TRBV5-6	TRBJ2-2	CASTRRGTGTGELFF
-	TRBV23-1	TRBJ2-4	CASSQSAGTGHQNIQYF
-	TRBV24-1	TRBJ2-2	CATSGPGENTGELFF
-	TRBV7-2	TRBJ2-4	CASSSDRAKNIQYF
once	TRBV6-2/TRBV6-3	TRBJ2-3	CASSPSGGVSNTQYF
-	TRBV11-1	TRBJ2-7	CASSYVAGGLNEQYF
-	TRBV4-2	TRBJ1-3	CASSQESRSGNTIYF
-	TRBV3-1/TRBV3-2	TRBJ1-1	CASRTTGTEAFF
once	TRBV4-1	TRBJ1-1	CASSLQGRGDTEAFF
-	TRBV3-1/TRBV3-2	TRBJ1-1	CASSQRGGNTEAFF
-	TRBV29-1	TRBJ1-5	CSVVADSNQPQHF
-	TRBV5-1	TRBJ2-1	CATSTGDSYNEQFF
-	TRBV18	TRBJ1-2	CASSPPSTGNYGYTF
-	TRBV19	TRBJ2-3	CASQRGSSTDTQYF
-	TRBV6-5	TRBJ2-7	CASSQDPRLAYEQYF
-	TRBV5-1	TRBJ1-5	CASSAGQEDQPQHF
-	TRBV9	TRBJ2-5	CASSPRVQETQYF
-	TRBV6-5	TRBJ1-1	CASSYSYSGGAEAFF